This T cell receptor beta chain was observed in a study of shared clonotypes between healthy human individuals. J gave up 4 bases and V 1 base, and 7 bases lay outside the gene matches. This CDR3 has 16 residues. Germline V gives CDR1 SGHDT, CDR2 YYEEEE. The authors distributed each subset's genomic DNA evenly over several immunoSEQ plates. Profiled with immunoSEQ multiplex PCR; TCRdb holds only in-frame clones, not every one. The sample consists of over 850,000 clones, around 78% of them appearing once. This sequence joins TRBV5-6 and TRBJ2-5; 10 bases are shared with TRBD1. The sequence derives from a man between 18 and 35 years old in good health. Some clones in this sample may be carry-over from other donors' samples. Input material: memory CD4+ T cells from PBMCs. Subset here: CD45RA-negative fraction. CDR3 residues: CASSLPGQGTGETQYF. DNA for the CDR3: TGTGCCAGCAGCTTGCCGGGACAGGGGACGGGAGAGACCCAGTACTTC.